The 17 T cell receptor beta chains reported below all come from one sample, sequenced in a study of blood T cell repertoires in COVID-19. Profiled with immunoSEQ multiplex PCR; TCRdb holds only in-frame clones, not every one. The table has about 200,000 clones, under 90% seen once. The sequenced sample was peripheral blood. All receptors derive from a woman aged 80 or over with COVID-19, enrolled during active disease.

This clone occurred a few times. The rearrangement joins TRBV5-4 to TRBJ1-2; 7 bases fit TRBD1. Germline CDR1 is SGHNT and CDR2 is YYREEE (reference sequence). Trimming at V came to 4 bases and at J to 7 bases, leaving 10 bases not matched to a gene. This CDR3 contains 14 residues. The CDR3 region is CASSPDQGVGGYTF. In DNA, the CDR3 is TGTGCCAGCAGCCCCGACCAGGGGGTGGGTGGCTACACCTTC.

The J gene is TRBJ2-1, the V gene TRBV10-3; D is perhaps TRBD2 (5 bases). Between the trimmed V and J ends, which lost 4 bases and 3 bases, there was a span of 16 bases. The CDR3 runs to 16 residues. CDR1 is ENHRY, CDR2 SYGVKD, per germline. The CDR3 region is CAISGVLASSYNEQFF. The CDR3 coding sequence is TGTGCCATCAGTGGTGTACTGGCTAGCAGCTACAATGAGCAGTTCTTC.

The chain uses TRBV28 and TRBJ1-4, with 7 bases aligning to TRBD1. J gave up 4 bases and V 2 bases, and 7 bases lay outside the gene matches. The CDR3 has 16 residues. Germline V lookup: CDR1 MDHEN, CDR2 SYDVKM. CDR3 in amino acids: CASSLRGLVVNEKLFF. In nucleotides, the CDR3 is TGTGCCAGCAGTTTAAGGGGGCTGGTAGTTAATGAAAAACTGTTTTTT.

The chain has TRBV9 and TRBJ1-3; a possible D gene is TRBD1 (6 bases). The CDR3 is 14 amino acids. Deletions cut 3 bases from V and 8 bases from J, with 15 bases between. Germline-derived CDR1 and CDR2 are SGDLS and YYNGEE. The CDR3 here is CASSGRDNGDTIYF. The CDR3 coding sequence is TGTGCCAGCAGCGGCCGGGACAATGGCGACACCATATATTTT.

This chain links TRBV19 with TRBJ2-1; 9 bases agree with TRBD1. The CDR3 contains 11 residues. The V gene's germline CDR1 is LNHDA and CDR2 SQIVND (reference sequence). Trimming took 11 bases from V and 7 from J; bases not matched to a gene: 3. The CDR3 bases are TGTGCCGGTGGACAGGGGAATGAGCAGTTCTTC. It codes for CAGGQGNEQFF.

The DNA for the CDR3 is TGTGCCAGCAGCCTCCTTGCGGGATTGGGCACAGATACGCAGTATTTT. It translates to CASSLLAGLGTDTQYF. V is TRBV7-9 and J is TRBJ2-3, with a possible D match to TRBD2 (6 bases). Deletions cut 5 bases from V and 1 base from J, with 16 bases between. This CDR3 is 16 amino acids long. The germline CDR1 and CDR2 sequences are SEHNR and FQNEAQ (reference sequence).

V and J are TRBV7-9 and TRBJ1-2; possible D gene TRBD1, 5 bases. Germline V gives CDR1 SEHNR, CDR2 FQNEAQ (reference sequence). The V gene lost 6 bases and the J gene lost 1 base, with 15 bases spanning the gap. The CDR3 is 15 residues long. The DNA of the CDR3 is TGTGCCAGCAGTCCCCTTGGGGGGATTAACTATGGCTACACCTTC. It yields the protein CASSPLGGINYGYTF.

The CDR3 DNA reads TGTGCCACCAGCAGAGATATGTTTGGGGACAGGGTTTTGAATGAGCAGTTCTTC. It encodes CATSRDMFGDRVLNEQFF. V and J are TRBV15 and TRBJ2-1, with TRBD1 matching 9 bases. Germline values: CDR1 LNHNV, CDR2 YYDKDF (reference sequence). V was clipped by 0 bases and J by 7 bases; unmatched bases: 13. The CDR3 consists of 18 residues.

CDR3 sequence: CASISYNSPLHF. CDR3 coding DNA: TGTGCCAGCATCAGCTATAATTCACCCCTCCACTTT. V is TRBV2 and J is TRBJ1-6; D not resolved. Germline CDR1 is SNHLY and CDR2 is FYNNEI. This CDR3 comprises 12 residues. The V end lost 7 bases, the J end lost 3 bases, and 4 bases lay between the germline ends.

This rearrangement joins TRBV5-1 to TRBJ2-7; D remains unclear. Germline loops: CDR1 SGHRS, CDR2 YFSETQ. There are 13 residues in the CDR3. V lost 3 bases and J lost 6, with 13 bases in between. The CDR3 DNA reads TGCGCCAGCAGCTCCCTAGATACTGGCGAGCAGTACTTC. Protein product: CASSSLDTGEQYF.

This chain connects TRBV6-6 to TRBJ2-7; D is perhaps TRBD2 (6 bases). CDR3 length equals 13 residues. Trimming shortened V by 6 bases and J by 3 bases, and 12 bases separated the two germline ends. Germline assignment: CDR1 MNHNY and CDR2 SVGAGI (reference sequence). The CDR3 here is CASSRLGGYEQYF. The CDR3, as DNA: TGTGCCAGCAGCCGCTTGGGGGGCTACGAGCAGTACTTC.

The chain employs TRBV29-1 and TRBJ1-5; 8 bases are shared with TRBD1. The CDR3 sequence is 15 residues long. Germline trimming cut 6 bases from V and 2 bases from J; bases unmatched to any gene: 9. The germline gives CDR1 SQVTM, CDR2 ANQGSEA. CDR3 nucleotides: TGCAGCGTGGCGCCCGGGACAGGTGGCAATCAGCCCCAGCATTTT. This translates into CSVAPGTGGNQPQHF. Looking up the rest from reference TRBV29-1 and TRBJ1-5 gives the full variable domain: SAVISQKPSRDICQRGTSLTIQCQVDSQVTMMFWYRQQPGQSLTLIATANQGSEATYESGFVIDKFPISRPNLTFSTLTVSNMSPEDSSIYLCSVAPGTGGNQPQHFGDGTRLSIL.

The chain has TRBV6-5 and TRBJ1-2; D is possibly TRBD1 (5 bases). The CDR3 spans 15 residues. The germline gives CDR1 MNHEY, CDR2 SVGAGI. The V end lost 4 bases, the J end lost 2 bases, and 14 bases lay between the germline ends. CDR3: CASSSSFGGNYGYTF. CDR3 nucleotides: TGTGCCAGCAGTTCCTCCTTCGGGGGGAACTATGGCTACACCTTC.

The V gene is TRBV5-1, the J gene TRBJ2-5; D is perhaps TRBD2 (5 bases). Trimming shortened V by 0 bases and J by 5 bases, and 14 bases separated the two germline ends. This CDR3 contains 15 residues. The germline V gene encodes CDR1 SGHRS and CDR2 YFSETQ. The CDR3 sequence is CASSLVSTWEETQYF. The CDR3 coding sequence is TGCGCCAGCAGCTTGGTTTCGACTTGGGAGGAGACCCAGTACTTC.

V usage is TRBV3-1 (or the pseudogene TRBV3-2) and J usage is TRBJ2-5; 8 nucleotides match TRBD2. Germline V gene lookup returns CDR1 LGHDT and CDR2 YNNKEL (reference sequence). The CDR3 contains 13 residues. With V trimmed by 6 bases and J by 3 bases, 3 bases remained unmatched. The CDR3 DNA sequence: TGTGCCAGCAGTTATAGCGGGAAAGAGACCCAGTACTTC. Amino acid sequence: CASSYSGKETQYF.

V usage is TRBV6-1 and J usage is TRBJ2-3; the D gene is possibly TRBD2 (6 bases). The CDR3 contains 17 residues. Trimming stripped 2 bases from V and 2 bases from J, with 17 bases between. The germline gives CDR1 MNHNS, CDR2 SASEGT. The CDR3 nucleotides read TGTGCCAGCAGTGAACGAGCATCGGCGGGGCTCACAGATACGCAGTATTTT. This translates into CASSERASAGLTDTQYF.

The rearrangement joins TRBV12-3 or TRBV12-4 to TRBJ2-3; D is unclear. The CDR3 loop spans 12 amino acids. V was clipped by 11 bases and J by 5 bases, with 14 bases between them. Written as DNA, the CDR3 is TGTGCCGGAGCTTCCGGTGGAGATACGCAGTATTTT. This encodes CAGASGGDTQYF.